This TCR beta chain was captured in a study of blood T cells in healthy people across ages. Study results and limitations: Per million T cells, TCR beta diversity dropped about linearly as age rose.

Germline loops: CDR1 MNHEY, CDR2 SVGEGT. The length of the CDR3 is 17 residues. J was trimmed by 2 bases and V by 2 bases; bases with no gene match: 6. Using a J-beta primer mix together with a sample-barcoded 5' primer, a second PCR was run for roughly 6 to 12 cycles. TCRdb independently ran MiXCR on the 5' RACE reads; one entry per CDR3 protein. Of 800,000 to 950,000 distinct CDR3 sequences listed, about 29% were seen once; the top ten hold about a tenth. About this clonotype itself: Its specificity is unknown.

The same data also contributed to another study, on T cells of mothers and their children. This second study says: The study obtained over 9 million TCR beta CDR3 reads per mother and some 3 million per child. Pairs that are related and pairs that are unrelated have TCR recombination output shaped similarly by thymic selection.

The sequenced sample was blood. The TCR originated in a woman aged 40 to 50 in good health. The chain is built from TRBV6-2 or TRBV6-3 and TRBJ2-3; TRBD2 matches 11 bases. The CDR3 region has the DNA TGTGCCAGCAGTTACATCTCTAGCGGGGGGATCACAGATACGCAGTATTTT. Amino acid sequence: CASSYISSGGITDTQYF.